This record concerns one T cell receptor beta chain sequence. Its specificity is unknown. V was clipped by 6 bases and J by 2 bases; unmatched bases: 10. The CDR3 totals 16 residues. Germline values: CDR1 SNHLY, CDR2 FYNNEI. Data came from immunoSEQ multiplex PCR; TCRdb stores just in-frame clones and leaves some out. The sample holds around 7,800 clones, around 90% seen once. This entry comes from a study of STAT3 mutations in large granular lymphocyte leukemia. General observations from the study: Every T-LGLL patient had at least one immunodominant TCRbeta clonotype. Treatment regimens differed across patients between samplings.

J is TRBJ2-3 and V is TRBV2, with TRBD2 matching over 8 bases. This TCR was sampled from a man older than 75 with T-cell large granular lymphocyte leukemia. Some clones in this sample may be carry-over from other donors' samples. The sequencing sample was made of peripheral blood mononuclear cells. The CDR3 sequence: CASSALAGSLTDTQYF. In DNA, the CDR3 is TGTGCCAGCAGCGCTCTAGCGGGCTCCCTCACAGATACGCAGTATTTT.